This TCR beta chain comes out of a study of cytomegalovirus exposure and HLA in healthy donors. Profiling relied on immunoSEQ multiplex PCR, and the TCRdb table lists in-frame clones only, not all of them. Of fewer than 150,000 clones in the sample, around nine tenths were seen once. In this sample, this clone turned up once. As yet, its antigen is unknown. This CDR3 is 17 amino acids long. Germline trimming cut 3 bases from V and 3 bases from J; bases unmatched to any gene: 10. Germline CDR1 reads MDHEN; CDR2 reads SYDVKM. Whole-study findings and limits: Rarity characterized most TCR sequences, yet some public TCRs appeared in many donors.

V and J are TRBV28 and TRBJ2-7, with TRBD2 identical over 11 bases. The receptor's source is a woman in her late teens or twenties in good health and CMV-seropositive. The sample was PBMCs. CDR3 sequence: CASSLETGTSGRYEQYF. Here the CDR3 DNA reads TGTGCCAGCAGTTTGGAAACCGGGACTAGCGGACGCTACGAGCAGTACTTC.